This TCR beta chain was captured in a study of T cell responses to AZD1222 COVID-19 vaccine. This clone was seen a single time. Its antigen is as yet unknown. Trimming removed 0 bases at V and 7 bases at J, with 8 bases between. The CDR3 length is 14 residues. From germline, CDR1 is SGHRS and CDR2 YFSETQ. Data came from immunoSEQ multiplex PCR; TCRdb stores just in-frame clones and leaves some out. The top ten clones hold over 15% of a sample with 150,000 or so clones, 90% of them seen once. General study results and limits: Repertoire sampling occurred only after the peak T cell response. White British ancestry dominated among donors, who included more females, and clonal diversity was possibly underestimated.

This specimen consisted of peripheral blood, obtained on day 0 of AZD1222 vaccination. The V gene is TRBV5-1, the J gene TRBJ1-6; D is unclear. This receptor was taken from an adult in good health. For the CDR3, the DNA is TGCGCCAGCAGCTTGGAGGCAGTAAATTCACCCCTCCACTTT. The encoded protein is CASSLEAVNSPLHF.